What follows are 6 T cell receptor beta chains derived from one specimen sequenced in a study of a mutant IDH1 vaccine in newly diagnosed glioma. Regarding time point: week 35, safety follow-up. A 20-mer mutant IDH1 peptide at 300 ug was injected subcutaneously with topical imiquimod. The table came from immunoSEQ multiplex PCR; TCRdb's copy has only in-frame clones and leaves some out. This sample has tens of thousands of clones, with 80% to 90% found just once. No antigen has been identified for these receptors. The sequencing used PBMCs, collected from a glioma patient whose treatment included an IDH1 peptide vaccine. Every receptor here comes from a man in his forties with glioma.

V usage is TRBV7-8 and J usage is TRBJ2-5; 7 nucleotides agree with TRBD2. V shed 4 bases, J shed 7 bases, and the junction held 9 bases outside the gene matches. The V gene's germline CDR1 is SGHVS and CDR2 FQNEAQ. CDR3 length: 14 residues. The CDR3 bases are TGTGCCAGCAGCTCCAGGGAGGGAAGGGTGACCCAGTACTTC. This codes for CASSSREGRVTQYF.

This clone was counted between two and nine times. The genes are TRBV19 and TRBJ2-1, with D maybe TRBD1 (5 bases). The CDR3 has 17 residues. Trimming stripped 2 bases from V and 5 bases from J, with 19 bases between. Germline lookup yields CDR1 LNHDA and CDR2 SQIVND (reference sequence). CDR3 nucleotide sequence: TGTGCCAGTAGTATATGGACATTTCCGAAAGTTAACAATGAGCAGTTCTTC. It encodes CASSIWTFPKVNNEQFF.

The rearrangement joins TRBV10-1 to TRBJ2-7, with D possibly being TRBD1 (5 bases). Germline V gene data show CDR1 as WNHNN and CDR2 as SYGVQD (reference sequence). The V and J ends lost 9 bases and 1 base respectively, with 10 bases between them. The CDR3 extends over 12 amino acids. The CDR3 DNA reads TGCGCCAGAGTCAGGGCGTCCTACGAGCAGTACTTC. This codes for CARVRASYEQYF.

This clone has more than one count but fewer than ten. This chain links TRBV7-3 with TRBJ2-5; 10 bases are shared with TRBD2. The CDR3 covers 14 residues. Germline V gene data show CDR1 as SGHTA and CDR2 as FQGTGA. With V trimmed by 5 bases and J by 5 bases, 5 bases remained unmatched. The CDR3 spells CASSPSGRGETQYF. The CDR3 DNA sequence: TGTGCCAGCAGCCCTAGCGGGAGAGGGGAGACCCAGTACTTC.

V gene TRBV7-2 combines with J gene TRBJ2-3, with 7 positions matching TRBD1. Trimming cost V 5 bases and J 6 bases; bases outside gene matches: 2. Germline-derived CDR1 and CDR2 are SGHTA and FQGNSA. The CDR3 runs 12 residues. This CDR3 reads CASSVQGDTQYF. CDR3 coding DNA: TGTGCCAGCAGCGTACAGGGGGATACGCAGTATTTT.

V gene TRBV14 combines with J gene TRBJ2-3; 7 nucleotides align to TRBD2. Trimming took 0 bases from V and 3 from J; bases not matched to a gene: 6. Germline V gene data show CDR1 as SGHDN and CDR2 as FVKESK. The CDR3 extends over 16 amino acids. CDR3 sequence: CASSQDQGLGTDTQYF. The CDR3 region has the DNA TGTGCCAGCAGCCAAGATCAAGGACTAGGTACAGATACGCAGTATTTT.